This entry lists 19 T cell receptor beta chains sequenced from one sample in a study of blood T cell repertoires in COVID-19. Method: immunoSEQ multiplex PCR; TCRdb's copy keeps in-frame clones and lacks some. The sample includes under 200,000 clones, about four fifths seen only once; the top ten take 8.1%. Sequenced sample: peripheral blood. These receptors all stem from a woman aged 60-75 years with COVID-19, enrolled during active disease.

The chain is built from TRBV24-1 and TRBJ2-3; a possible D gene is TRBD1 (6 bases). The germline V gene has CDR1 KGHDR and CDR2 SFDVKD. CDR3 size: 14 residues. V was cut by 6 bases and J by 2 bases, with 11 bases left in between. CDR3 protein: CATSRRDITDTQYF. CDR3 bases: TGTGCCACCAGTCGCCGGGACATCACAGATACGCAGTATTTT.

This clone has ten or more counts. The V and J genes are TRBV5-1 and TRBJ2-2; D perhaps matches TRBD2 (6 bases). There are 15 residues in the CDR3. The ends were cut back, 4 bases at V and 6 bases at J, with 16 bases in the middle. The V gene's germline CDR1 is SGHRS and CDR2 YFSETQ. CDR3 DNA sequence: TGCGCCAGCAGCGTAACCGGGACTTCGGCCGGGGAGCTGTTTTTT. This encodes CASSVTGTSAGELFF.

The V call is TRBV3-1 (or the pseudogene TRBV3-2), the J call TRBJ2-7; TRBD1 agrees at 8 bases. V shed 4 bases and J 2 bases; nucleotides not matched to a gene: 7. The length of the CDR3 is 15 residues. Germline lookup yields CDR1 LGHDT and CDR2 YNNKEL (reference sequence). In nucleotides, the CDR3 is TGTGCCAGCAGCCCCACCCCGGGACAGGCCTACGAGCAGTACTTC. Translated, it gives CASSPTPGQAYEQYF.

The rearrangement links TRBV6-6 to TRBJ2-1, with TRBD2 identical over 11 bases. The V and J ends lost 5 bases and 6 bases, in that order; junction bases with no gene match: 3. CDR1 MNHNY and CDR2 SVGAGI come from the germline V gene (reference sequence). The length of the CDR3 is 14 residues. This chain's CDR3 is CASSGLAGLNEQFF. CDR3 DNA sequence: TGTGCCAGCAGTGGACTAGCGGGCCTCAATGAGCAGTTCTTC.

This clone was observed a few times. The chain links TRBV7-2 to TRBJ1-6; no clear D. This CDR3 contains 15 residues. Germline V lookup: CDR1 SGHTA, CDR2 FQGNSA. Deletions cut 3 bases from V and 8 bases from J, with 14 bases between. The CDR3 region is CASSFLSGRDSPLHF. The CDR3 nucleotides are TGTGCCAGCAGCTTTTTATCGGGGAGGGATTCACCCCTCCACTTT.

The chain is built from TRBV5-1 and TRBJ1-1; 8 bases are shared with TRBD1. With V trimmed by 0 bases and J by 4 bases, 2 bases remained unmatched. The CDR3 has 14 amino acids. CDR1 is SGHRS and CDR2 is YFSETQ in the germline V gene. CDR3 residues: CASSLVGQGTEAFF. CDR3 sequence (DNA): TGCGCCAGCAGCTTGGTAGGACAGGGCACTGAAGCTTTCTTT.

The V gene is TRBV11-2, the J gene TRBJ2-1; 8 positions match TRBD1. CDR1 and CDR2 from the germline V gene are SGHAT and FQNNGV. The V gene end was trimmed by 1 base and the J gene end by 4 bases; junction bases not matched to a gene: 3. This CDR3 comprises 15 residues. In DNA form, the CDR3 reads TGTGCCAGCAGCTTAGGACAGGGGATATACAATGAGCAGTTCTTC. Protein product: CASSLGQGIYNEQFF.

This clone appeared many times. The V and J genes are TRBV7-9 and TRBJ2-2; a possible D gene is TRBD1 (5 bases). Germline CDR1 is SEHNR and CDR2 is FQNEAQ (reference sequence). The CDR3 sequence is 16 residues long. V lost 4 bases and J lost 1, with 13 bases in between. CDR3 loop: CASSSADRLNTGELFF. The CDR3 DNA is TGTGCCAGCAGCTCCGCCGACAGACTGAACACCGGGGAGCTGTTTTTT.

The CDR3 spells CASSDRRVYTF. CDR3 nucleotide sequence: TGTGCCAGCAGCGACAGGAGAGTCTACACCTTC. The chain employs TRBV28 and TRBJ1-2; D is perhaps TRBD1 (6 bases). V lost 6 bases, J lost 10 bases, and 12 bases lay in between. Per germline, CDR1 MDHEN and CDR2 SYDVKM. The CDR3 is made up of 11 amino acids.

As regards this clone: A read error may explain this, as a much larger clone is one base away. This specimen includes other DNA sequences encoding the same CDR3. The chain recombines TRBV6-1 with TRBJ1-5; D gene unclear. There are 13 residues in the CDR3. CDR1 and CDR2 (germline): MNHNS, SASEGT. The CDR3 loop is CASSEIPVQPQHF. The CDR3 DNA is TGTGCTAGCAGTGAAATCCCCGTTCAGCCCCAGCATTTT.

This clone was detected a few times. CDR3 in amino acids: CASSTIRVLGNQPQHF. The DNA of the CDR3 is TGTGCCAGTAGTACGATCAGGGTGTTGGGCAATCAGCCCCAGCATTTT. The chain couples TRBV19 to TRBJ1-5; possibly TRBD1 for D (5 bases). Germline lookup yields CDR1 LNHDA and CDR2 SQIVND (reference sequence). The length of the CDR3 is 16 residues. V was trimmed by 4 bases and J by 2 bases, leaving 15 bases between them.

The CDR3 protein is CATSDFRGNNEQFF. The DNA for the CDR3 is TGTGCCACCAGTGATTTCCGAGGGAACAATGAGCAGTTCTTC. The V call is TRBV24-1, the J call TRBJ2-1; D perhaps matches TRBD2 (5 bases). Germline V lookup: CDR1 KGHDR, CDR2 SFDVKD. The CDR3 consists of 14 residues. Trimming took 1 base from V and 5 from J, leaving 8 bases between them.

The chain carries TRBV28 and TRBJ1-6; the match to TRBD1 covers 8 bases. The germline V gene encodes CDR1 MDHEN and CDR2 SYDVKM. With V trimmed by 6 bases and J by 9 bases, 4 bases remained unmatched. The CDR3 spans 13 residues. CDR3 protein: CASRTGGISPLHF. The CDR3 DNA is TGTGCCAGCAGAACAGGGGGTATTTCACCCCTCCACTTT.

The rearrangement joins TRBV28 to TRBJ1-6; TRBD1 is a possible D gene (6 bases). CDR3 length equals 14 residues. CDR1 is MDHEN, CDR2 SYDVKM, per germline. The V gene lost 6 bases and the J gene lost 7 bases, with 13 bases spanning the gap. CDR3 nucleotides: TGTGCCAGCAGGGGGGGGGCGCAGAATTCACCCCTCCACTTT. This translates into CASRGGAQNSPLHF.

The CDR3 here is CASSWDRGGDTQYF. The CDR3 coding sequence is TGTGCCAGCAGCTGGGACAGGGGAGGGGATACGCAGTATTTT. V is TRBV5-5 and J is TRBJ2-3; 10 nucleotides line up with TRBD1. The germline V gene encodes CDR1 SGHKS and CDR2 YYEKEE (reference sequence). V lost 3 bases, J lost 6 bases, and 4 bases stayed unmatched. This CDR3 has 14 residues.

The rearrangement uses TRBV20-1 and TRBJ1-6; a weak D match, TRBD1 (6 bases). The CDR3 spans 11 residues. Germline-derived CDR1 and CDR2 are DFQATT and SNEGSKA (reference sequence). CDR3 region: CSPGHVSPLHF. As DNA, the CDR3 is TGCAGCCCGGGACACGTTTCACCCCTCCACTTT.

The gene calls are TRBV19 and TRBJ1-5; 7 nucleotides match TRBD1. The germline V gene has CDR1 LNHDA and CDR2 SQIVND (reference sequence). Unmatched junction bases numbered 7, after V lost 8 bases and J lost 0 bases. This CDR3 contains 15 residues. The CDR3 nucleotides read TGTGCCAGTCTCCCCGGGACAGTTAGCAATCAGCCCCAGCATTTT. Amino acid sequence: CASLPGTVSNQPQHF.

The rearrangement uses TRBV7-2 and TRBJ2-7; no definite D call. V lost 1 base to trimming and J lost 4 bases, with 11 bases between them. CDR3 length equals 14 residues. CDR1 and CDR2 (germline): SGHTA, FQGNSA. CDR3 sequence (DNA): TGTGCCAGCAGCTTAGGCCAGTCCCGATACGAGCAGTACTTC. Translating it yields CASSLGQSRYEQYF. The entire variable domain, with the rest obtained from reference TRBV7-2 and TRBJ2-7, is as follows: GAGVSQSPSNKVTEKGKDVELRCDPISGHTALYWYRQSLGQGLEFLIYFQGNSAPDKSGLPSDRFSAERTGGSVSTLTIQRTQQEDSAVYLCASSLGQSRYEQYFGPGTRLTVT.

The table lists this clone with a count of one. The rearrangement uses TRBV18 and TRBJ2-7; D is possibly TRBD2 (6 bases). Trimming took 4 bases from V and 4 from J, leaving 14 bases between them. This CDR3 region has 14 residues. Looked up from germline, CDR1 is KGHSH and CDR2 is LQKENI. This chain's CDR3 is CASSRGEYSYEQYV. The CDR3 DNA sequence: TGTGCCAGCTCACGGGGGGAGTATTCTTACGAGCAGTACGTC.